These 9 T cell receptor beta chains share one sample of origin, sequenced in a study of PD-1 blockade in mismatch repair-deficient tumors. The repertoire was sequenced with immunoSEQ multiplex PCR; TCRdb's copy has only in-frame clones and lacks some. Of around 100,000 clones listed, roughly 80% are singletons. Sequenced material: peripheral blood, taken around 60 weeks after starting pembrolizumab. These receptors were collected from an adult with mismatch repair-deficient cancer.

The J gene is TRBJ1-1, the V gene TRBV19; D is unclear. Germline V gives CDR1 LNHDA, CDR2 SQIVND (reference sequence). Trimming removed 6 bases from V and 1 base from J, with 12 bases in between. The CDR3 extends over 14 amino acids. This chain's CDR3 is CASRLRAGNTEAFF. The CDR3 nucleotides read TGTGCCAGTAGACTCCGGGCCGGGAACACTGAAGCTTTCTTT.

J is TRBJ2-3 and V is TRBV7-3; D is undetermined. Per the germline V gene, CDR1 is SGHTA and CDR2 is FQGTGA. CDR3 length equals 14 residues. V lost 1 base, J lost 4 bases, and 9 bases lay in between. CDR3 DNA: TGTGCCAGCAGCTTAATGCGTTCTCCAGATACGCAGTATTTT. It specifies CASSLMRSPDTQYF.

This sequence joins TRBV7-3 and TRBJ2-7; D is unclear. The V end lost 6 bases, the J end lost 3 bases, and 12 bases lay between the germline ends. Germline-derived CDR1 and CDR2 are SGHTA and FQGTGA. This CDR3 region has 13 residues. The CDR3 protein is CASSFTGFYEQYF. For the CDR3, the DNA is TGTGCCAGCAGTTTTACCGGGTTCTACGAGCAGTACTTC.

The gene calls are TRBV18 and TRBJ2-5; D unclear. The CDR3 is made up of 12 amino acids. Germline CDR1 is KGHSH and CDR2 is LQKENI. V was shortened by 3 bases and J by 5 bases, with 7 bases between the two germline ends. CDR3 loop: CASSPLRETQYF. For the CDR3, the DNA is TGTGCCAGCTCACCTCTCAGGGAGACCCAGTACTTC.

CDR3 coding DNA: TGTGCCAGCAGTTCCAAACCCGGAGTAGCGGGAGGGCCCGGCACAGATACGCAGTATTTT. Translation gives CASSSKPGVAGGPGTDTQYF. This chain joins TRBV27 and TRBJ2-3; 11 bases match TRBD2. J gave up 1 base and V 4 bases, and 16 bases lay outside the gene matches. CDR1 and CDR2 (germline): MNHEY, SMNVEV (reference sequence). The CDR3 has 20 residues.

The chain carries TRBV11-2 and TRBJ2-7; 8 bases map to TRBD2. The V gene end was trimmed by 7 bases and the J gene end by 6 bases; junction bases not matched to a gene: 11. The CDR3 totals 14 residues. In germline, CDR1 is SGHAT, CDR2 FQNNGV. The CDR3 sequence is CASTRGGLVFEQYF. CDR3 in DNA: TGTGCCAGCACCCGGGGGGGACTAGTTTTCGAGCAGTACTTC.

The chain combines TRBV27 with TRBJ1-4; D is uncertain. The germline gives CDR1 MNHEY, CDR2 SMNVEV (reference sequence). The CDR3 spans 15 residues. V was trimmed by 5 bases and J by 4 bases, leaving 14 bases between them. CDR3 protein: CASSAFGANNEKLFF. The DNA for the CDR3 is TGTGCCAGCAGTGCCTTCGGTGCCAATAATGAAAAACTGTTTTTT.

This clone came up once. The gene calls are TRBV11-2 and TRBJ2-7, with TRBD2 matching 8 bases. Trimming took 1 base from V and 5 from J; bases not matched to a gene: 1. Germline V gene lookup returns CDR1 SGHAT and CDR2 FQNNGV. The CDR3 spans 13 residues. CDR3 protein: CASSLGLANEQYF. Here the CDR3 DNA reads TGTGCCAGCAGCTTAGGACTAGCGAACGAGCAGTACTTC.

The V and J genes are TRBV18 and TRBJ2-1; 10 bases agree with TRBD2. Germline V gives CDR1 KGHSH, CDR2 LQKENI. V shed 0 bases, J shed 8 bases, and the junction held 4 bases outside the gene matches. The CDR3 has 15 residues. This chain's CDR3 is CASSPPEREGYEQFF. CDR3 DNA sequence: TGTGCCAGCTCACCACCTGAGCGGGAGGGATATGAGCAGTTCTTC. Full variable domain (missing parts from reference TRBV18 and TRBJ2-1): NAGVMQNPRHLVRRRGQEARLRCSPMKGHSHVYWYRQLPEEGLKFMVYLQKENIIDESGMPKERFSAEFPKEGPSILRIQQVVRGDSAAYFCASSPPEREGYEQFFGPGTRLTVL.